This entry describes one T cell receptor (beta chain). What antigen it recognizes has not been identified. A much bigger clone sits one base away, suggesting this may be a read error. This entry is derived from a study of regulatory T cells in long-lasting Graves disease (dated by TCRdb to the early 2020s). General notes on the study: Patients with newly diagnosed Graves' disease had been on antithyroid drugs for under 3 months. The study was registered as a clinical trial and conducted in China. A total of around 35 samples underwent TCR sequencing, from about 13 patients with persistent Graves' disease and 20 or so patients with newly diagnosed Graves' disease. Patients with persistent Graves' disease were compared with patients with newly diagnosed Graves' disease using TCR sequencing and RNA sequencing of peripheral blood. Paper-wide results and their limitations: The authors acknowledged the small sample size as a limitation that may reduce accuracy. Patients with persistent disease shared more public clonotypes (fewer than 3,000) than newly diagnosed patients did (around 980). Compared with newly diagnosed patients, persistent Graves' disease patients had lower TCR Shannon entropy and fewer highly expanded clones, which suggests clonal expansion. Preferential use of TRBV28, TRBJ1-2 and TRBJ2-5 was observed in persistent disease, whereas TRBV20-1 and TRBJ2-1 were favored in newly diagnosed disease. Sequencing and analysis were restricted to the TCR beta chain. Peripheral blood alone was examined, since thyroid tissue, which constituted the primary lesion, could not be accessed.

Trimmed from V: 2 bases; trimmed from J: 3 bases; junction bases lacking a gene match: 4. CDR1 and CDR2 (SGHKS, YYEKEE) derive from the germline V gene (reference sequence). The CDR3 goes from the cysteine to the phenylalanine over 15 residues. Left in the record is the CDR3 DNA by itself, 45 bases read in frame from the first base. Explained via the paper, the time point label denotes: newly diagnosed GD, antithyroid drugs for less than 3 months. For both TCR sequencing and RNA sequencing, RNA was extracted from PBMCs in TRIzol. The diagnosis of Graves' disease was made according to American Thyroid Association guidelines. Patients were recruited from an endocrinology department in Xi'an, China. From each patient, around 9 milliliters of peripheral blood was collected into an EDTA anticoagulant tube. PBMCs were isolated by Ficoll Paque Plus density gradient separation without further T cell sorting. An Agilent 2100 Bioanalyzer and agarose gel were used to check RNA quality, while a NanoDrop 2000 measured RNA concentration.

Library generation was performed with multiplex PCR. Sequencing was performed on an Illumina HiSeq 4000. CDR3 regions were amplified by Arm-PCR with iRepertoire HTBI primers to construct TCR beta libraries. Before sequencing, the PCR products went through gel purification. In the paper's pipeline: A total of roughly 58 TRBV and 14 TRBJ segments were identified across samples and were used for gene usage analysis of CDR3 amino acid clonotypes. Filtered high-quality paired reads were merged into contigs using COPE and FqMerger. BLAST was used to align contigs to the IMGT TRBV, TRBD and TRBJ reference genes, and CDR3 was defined following IMGT. Highly expanded clones were defined as clonotypes with a frequency above 0.1%. Repertoire diversity was measured by Shannon entropy, and V-J evenness by the Gini coefficient. A clonotype was considered public if more than one individual shared it. TCRdb passed the public sequencing reads through fastp at Q25 and MiXCR, retaining productive beta sequences. Rows are combined by CDR3 protein, so each entry shows the most common genes and DNA. In this record, the V and J calls reflect TCRdb's handling and not the investigators' own analysis. The sample table lists roughly 420,000 distinct CDR3 sequences, 14% of them with a count of one. The ten biggest clones cover 17% of the sample.

The data were also submitted as part of a second study, on T cells in Graves' hyperthyroidism and ophthalmopathy. The second publication reports: Graves' hyperthyroidism was defined as stable when no progression to ophthalmopathy occurred over 18 months of follow-up. Hyperthyroidism patients were aged 18 to 65 years and newly diagnosed, with disease duration of less than 2 months. The study excluded patients with uncontrolled infections, other autoimmune diseases, pregnancy or lactation. Clinical symptoms, serum thyroxine and TRAb, thyroid ultrasound, and orbital computed tomography formed the basis for the diagnoses. The TCR CDR3 was subjected to a first round of RT-PCR using the HTBI primer set and the Qiagen OneStep RT-PCR kit. Most expanded thyroid clonotypes (frequency above 0.001) were also detected in blood, a finding suggesting that blood repertoires may reflect thyroid immune responses. A 13 V-J signature model separated ophthalmopathy from stable hyperthyroidism, with around 90% sensitivity and roughly 82% specificity in cross-validation and 80%/75% in testing. In validation, the model predicted progression to ophthalmopathy with 65% to 71% sensitivity and roughly 75% specificity, a median of 6.5 months before onset. To identify TCR V-J signatures that set the groups apart, the researchers used a discovery cohort of 100 patients, made up of roughly 45 with Graves' ophthalmopathy and around 58 with stable Graves' hyperthyroidism. Prospective prediction of ophthalmopathy was tested in an independent validation cohort consisting of some 19 hyperthyroidism patients and 17 patients who later progressed to ophthalmopathy. The 95 to 100 discovery patients were randomly divided into training and test sets at a 7:3 ratio. In addition, the study compared T-cell repertoires in thyroid tissue and in blood from six Graves' hyperthyroidism patients. After blood sampling, hyperthyroidism patients were treated with methimazole at a starting dose of 30 mg daily, and ophthalmopathy patients were treated with high-dose intravenous methylprednisolone. A second multiplex PCR round built the libraries, followed by size selection and purification. Libraries were sequenced paired-end with 100 bp reads on an Illumina HiSeq2000. Raw data were processed with SOAPnuke, discarding reads with adapters, uncalled bases, mean Phred below 15, or no exact constant-primer or identifier match. High-quality paired reads were merged with COPE v1.2.5, and unique nucleotide sequences were defined as clonotypes. Clonotypes were aligned to IMGT TRBV, TRBD and TRBJ reference segments using MiTCR v1.1. Only V-J combinations with frequency above 0.0001, covering 99% to 99.2% of repertoires, were analysed. The TCS score was defined as F50 (clonal expansion) divided by E x V (chaos), with BLOSUM62-based TCRdist calculated between CDR3 peptides within each V-J. Welch's t-statistics and random forest reduced 514 V-J features to around 14, which were used in a naive Bayes classifier (R e1071). Sample size was not statistically predetermined, and blinding of investigators to group allocation was not performed. TCR Vbeta CDR3 sequencing of around 130 peripheral blood samples (43 ophthalmopathy, 75 hyperthyroidism and approximately 17 progressor patients) is reported in the paper.

The TCR was taken from a woman between 50 and 59 years old with Graves disease. Donor details come from another sample of the same person, matched by shared clones. The sequences come from peripheral blood mononuclear cells (PBMCs), collected at new diagnosis, from a patient treated with antithyroid drugs. The rearranged segments are TRBV5-5 and TRBJ1-4; 7 central nucleotides agree with TRBD1. The CDR3 protein: CASSLSGQANEKLFF. DNA sequence: TGTGCCAGCAGCTTAAGCGGACAGGCTAATGAAAAACTGTTTTTT.